Presented here are 13 T cell receptor beta chains from one specimen sequenced in a study of cytomegalovirus exposure and HLA in healthy donors. PCR primers comprised 60 Vbeta and 13 Jbeta primers. Method: immunoSEQ multiplex PCR; TCRdb's copy keeps in-frame clones and lacks some. The table includes roughly 200,000 clones, roughly 85% detected once. Material for sequencing was PBMCs. The receptors originated from a woman aged 25 to 39 in good health and CMV-seropositive.

The rearrangement uses TRBV5-1 and TRBJ2-3; D might be TRBD2 (6 bases). Germline assignment: CDR1 SGHRS and CDR2 YFSETQ. V lost 4 bases and J 6 bases, leaving 24 bases between the germline ends. This CDR3 has 17 residues. CDR3 sequence reads: CASSPHAAGSGLDTQYF. CDR3 nucleotides: TGCGCCAGCAGCCCACATGCGGCGGGGTCCGGTTTGGATACGCAGTATTTT.

This clone was seen a single time. This chain uses TRBV5-6 with TRBJ1-4; D ambiguous. This CDR3 region has 13 residues. With 0 bases removed from V and 4 bases from J, the gap between germline ends came to 4 bases. Germline CDR1 is SGHDT and CDR2 is YYEEEE. The CDR3 sequence is CASSLDRNEKLFF. The DNA for the CDR3 is TGTGCCAGCAGCTTGGATCGTAATGAAAAACTGTTTTTT.

The rearrangement joins TRBV11-2 to TRBJ1-4, with 7 bases matching TRBD1. Looked up from germline, CDR1 is SGHAT and CDR2 is FQNNGV. CDR3 length: 14 residues. Trimming cost V 3 bases and J 5 bases; bases outside gene matches: 3. The DNA for the CDR3 is TGTGCCAGCAGCTTGTCACAGGGGAATGAAAAACTGTTTTTT. It is translated as CASSLSQGNEKLFF.

This chain links TRBV6-5 with TRBJ2-2; 8 nucleotides align to TRBD1. Trimming cost V 4 bases and J 5 bases; bases outside gene matches: 6. This CDR3 has 15 residues. CDR1 and CDR2 (germline): MNHEY, SVGAGI. CDR3 in DNA: TGTGCCAGCAGTTCCCAGGGGGCGGGAACCGGGGAGCTGTTTTTT. Its translation: CASSSQGAGTGELFF.

The J gene is TRBJ2-7, the V gene TRBV27, with no clear D. Germline-derived CDR1 and CDR2 are MNHEY and SMNVEV (reference sequence). The CDR3 is made up of 14 amino acids. Trimming cost V 2 bases and J 2 bases, with 10 bases left between them. The DNA of the CDR3 is TGTGCCAGCAGTTTAGCAGTGAACGCCTACGAGCAGTACTTC. As protein: CASSLAVNAYEQYF.

The V call is TRBV6-1, the J call TRBJ1-4, with D possibly matching TRBD1 (5 bases). Germline CDR1 MNHNS, CDR2 SASEGT. V lost 9 bases, J lost 4 bases, and 12 bases lay in between. CDR3 length: 13 amino acids. The CDR3: CASLDRLNEKLFF. In DNA form, the CDR3 reads TGTGCCAGTTTAGACAGACTTAATGAAAAACTGTTTTTT.

The chain combines TRBV5-1 with TRBJ2-7; 7 positions match TRBD2. With V trimmed by 0 bases and J by 1 base, 7 bases remained unmatched. Germline V CDR1 and CDR2: SGHRS, YFSETQ. The CDR3 extends over 16 amino acids. CDR3 amino acids: CASSLVPGGGSYEQYF. CDR3 sequence (DNA): TGCGCCAGCAGCTTGGTTCCGGGGGGTGGGTCCTACGAGCAGTACTTC.

Points on this clone: This specimen includes other DNA sequences encoding the same CDR3. The chain links TRBV11-3 to TRBJ2-2; no clear D. V was clipped by 0 bases and J by 6 bases, with 5 bases between them. This CDR3 contains 13 residues. Germline CDR1 reads SGHNT; CDR2 reads YENEEA. The CDR3 reads CASSLDPSGELFF. The CDR3 nucleotides read TGTGCCAGCAGCTTAGATCCATCCGGGGAGCTGTTTTTT.

This chain links TRBV2 with TRBJ2-1; D is perhaps TRBD1 (6 bases). The CDR3 sequence is 15 residues long. Germline CDR1 SNHLY, CDR2 FYNNEI. Trimming took off 8 bases at V and 1 base at J, with 15 bases between the two ends. CDR3 region: CASQATQGSYNEQFF. The DNA of the CDR3 is TGTGCCAGCCAGGCGACACAGGGTTCCTACAATGAGCAGTTCTTC.

The chain couples TRBV11-2 to TRBJ1-1; the D gene is possibly TRBD1 (5 bases). The germline V gene has CDR1 SGHAT and CDR2 FQNNGV. Trimming removed 6 bases from V and 6 bases from J, with 20 bases in between. The CDR3 runs to 15 residues. The CDR3 DNA reads TGTGCCAGCAGGACATATACAGGCCGCCAGCCTGAAGCTTTCTTT. This sequence encodes CASRTYTGRQPEAFF.

The J gene is TRBJ2-5, the V gene TRBV29-1, with TRBD2 matching over 7 bases. Germline CDR1 reads SQVTM; CDR2 reads ANQGSEA. The CDR3 covers 13 residues. V trimming: 6 bases; J trimming: 5 bases; junction bases outside the gene matches: 9. The CDR3 bases are TGCAGCGTCGCCGGGCTAGCGGTGGAGACCCAGTACTTC. This gives the protein CSVAGLAVETQYF. The full variable domain, with the rest looked up from reference TRBV29-1 and TRBJ2-5, is SAVISQKPSRDICQRGTSLTIQCQVDSQVTMMFWYRQQPGQSLTLIATANQGSEATYESGFVIDKFPISRPNLTFSTLTVSNMSPEDSSIYLCSVAGLAVETQYFGPGTRLLVL.

The chain joins TRBV7-8 to TRBJ2-2; TRBD2 agrees at 10 bases. The CDR3 spans 16 residues. V lost 5 bases, J lost 2 bases, and 5 bases stayed unmatched. Germline V gives CDR1 SGHVS, CDR2 FQNEAQ. The CDR3: CASSPGTSDNTGELFF. CDR3 in DNA: TGTGCCAGCAGCCCCGGGACTAGCGATAACACCGGGGAGCTGTTTTTT.

The gene calls are TRBV13 and TRBJ1-4, with D unresolved. V lost 8 bases and J 1 base, leaving 8 bases between the germline ends. This CDR3 contains 13 residues. Germline V gene sequence: CDR1 PRHDT, CDR2 FYEKMQ (reference sequence). This chain's CDR3 is CASRRGTNEKLFF. CDR3 bases: TGTGCCAGCCGCCGGGGAACTAATGAAAAACTGTTTTTT.